Here is one T cell receptor (beta chain) with its context. What it recognizes is unknown. The data originate from a study of tumor-infiltrating lymphocytes in primary liver carcinoma. Points from the study as a whole: Compared with blood, tumor repertoires held significantly more in their top 250 clones. Among the pair types, tumor region pairs showed more overlap than tumor-adjacent and tumor-blood pairs.

The CDR3 is 13 amino acids. The germline V gene has CDR1 LGHNT and CDR2 FRNRAP. V dropped 2 bases and J dropped 9 bases, with 11 bases sitting between them. Germline DNA was extracted too, while blood RNA derived from unsorted whole blood. Chronic HBV infection, which was untreated, was present in the patients. With a constant-region primer, TCR beta cDNA was made from roughly 500 ng of total RNA. Slightly modified ARM-PCR, run as three nested multiplex PCR rounds, produced the TCR beta libraries. It was with TRBV1-TRBV30 forward primers and a C-beta reverse primer that the first two PCR rounds were run, at around 10 cycles each. One entry per CDR3 protein results from TCRdb running MiXCR on the multiplex PCR reads. The sample includes more than 150,000 distinct CDR3 sequences, about 55% of them seen just once.

Sequencing was performed on peripheral blood. The J gene is TRBJ2-1, the V gene TRBV12-5; D unclear. The TCR sequence derives from a man between 40 and 49 years old with primary liver carcinoma and hepatitis B virus infection. This CDR3 reads CASGLSPRAEQFF. CDR3 nucleotides: TGTGCTAGTGGTTTGTCTCCCCGGGCTGAGCAGTTCTTC.